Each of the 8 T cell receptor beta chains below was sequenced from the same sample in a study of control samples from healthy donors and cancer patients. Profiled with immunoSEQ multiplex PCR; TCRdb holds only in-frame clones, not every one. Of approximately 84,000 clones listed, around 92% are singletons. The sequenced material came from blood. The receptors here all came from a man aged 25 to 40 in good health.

The CDR3 nucleotides read TGTGCCAGCAGTTACTCCCCGACCGGGACAATTAGCAATCAGCCCCAGCATTTT. It codes for CASSYSPTGTISNQPQHF. The chain is built from TRBV6-2 or TRBV6-3 and TRBJ1-5; a possible D gene is TRBD1 (6 bases). Germline V gene sequence: CDR1 MNHEY, CDR2 SVGEGT. Trimming left V 0 bases short and J 0 bases short, with 15 bases between. The CDR3 is made up of 18 amino acids.

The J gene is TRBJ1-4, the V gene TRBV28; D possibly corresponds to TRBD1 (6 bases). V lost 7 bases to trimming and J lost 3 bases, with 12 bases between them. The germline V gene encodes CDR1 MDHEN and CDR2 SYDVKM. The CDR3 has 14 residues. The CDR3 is CASTLGGANEKLFF. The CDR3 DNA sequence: TGTGCCAGCACCCTAGGGGGGGCTAATGAAAAACTGTTTTTT. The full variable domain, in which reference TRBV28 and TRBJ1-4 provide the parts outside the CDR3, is DVKVTQSSRYLVKRTGEKVFLECVQDMDHENMFWYRQDPGLGLRLIYFSYDVKMKEKGDIPEGYSVSREKKERFSLILESASTNQTSMYLCASTLGGANEKLFFGSGTQLSVL.

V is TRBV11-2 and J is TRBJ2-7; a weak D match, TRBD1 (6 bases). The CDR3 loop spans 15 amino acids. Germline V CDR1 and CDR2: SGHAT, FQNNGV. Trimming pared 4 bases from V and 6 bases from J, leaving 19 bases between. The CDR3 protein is CASSSARWAGVEQYF. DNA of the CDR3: TGTGCCAGCAGCTCAGCCCGCTGGGCAGGGGTCGAGCAGTACTTC.

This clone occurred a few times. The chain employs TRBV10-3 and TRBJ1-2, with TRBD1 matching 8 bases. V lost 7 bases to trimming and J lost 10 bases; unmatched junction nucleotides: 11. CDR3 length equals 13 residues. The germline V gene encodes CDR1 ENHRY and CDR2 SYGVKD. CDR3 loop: CAIKIGGQALYTF. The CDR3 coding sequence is TGTGCCATCAAGATAGGGGGACAGGCCCTCTACACCTTC.

The CDR3 here is CASKIDRSSSYEQYF. Here the CDR3 DNA reads TGTGCCAGCAAGATCGACAGGAGCAGCTCCTACGAGCAGTACTTC. This rearrangement joins TRBV2 to TRBJ2-7; possible D gene TRBD1, 6 bases. The CDR3 loop spans 15 amino acids. Trimming stripped 7 bases from V and 0 bases from J, with 16 bases between. CDR1 is SNHLY, CDR2 FYNNEI, per germline.

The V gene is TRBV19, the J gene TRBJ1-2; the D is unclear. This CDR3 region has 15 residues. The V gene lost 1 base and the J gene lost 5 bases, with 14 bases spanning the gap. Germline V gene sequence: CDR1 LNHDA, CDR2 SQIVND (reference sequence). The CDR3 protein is CASSIGVGAGYGYTF. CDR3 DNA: TGTGCCAGTAGTATAGGTGTGGGTGCGGGATATGGCTACACCTTC.

CDR3 in amino acids: CASKLFGGETQYF. In DNA form, the CDR3 reads TGTGCCAGCAAATTATTTGGGGGGGAGACCCAGTACTTC. This chain connects TRBV27 to TRBJ2-5; D possibly corresponds to TRBD2 (6 bases). Trimming removed 7 bases from V and 5 bases from J, with 14 bases in between. Germline CDR1 is MNHEY and CDR2 is SMNVEV (reference sequence). This CDR3 is 13 amino acids long.

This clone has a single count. The CDR3, as DNA: TGTGCCAGCAGCCCTGACGGGGGGCAAAAGACTGAAGCTTTCTTT. It translates to CASSPDGGQKTEAFF. The gene calls are TRBV9 and TRBJ1-1; D may be TRBD1 (6 bases). CDR1 and CDR2 from the germline V gene are SGDLS and YYNGEE. Trimming stripped 4 bases from V and 5 bases from J, with 18 bases between. The CDR3 spans 15 residues.